These 9 T cell receptor beta chains came from one sample sequenced in a study of blood T cell repertoires in COVID-19. The repertoire was sequenced with immunoSEQ multiplex PCR; TCRdb's copy has only in-frame clones and lacks some. The table records under 80,000 clones, roughly four fifths of them present only once. Specimen: peripheral blood. These receptors originate from a man aged 50 to 60 with acute or convalescent COVID-19.

The chain has TRBV19 and TRBJ1-1; D is undetermined. The CDR3 extends over 14 amino acids. Germline V gene sequence: CDR1 LNHDA, CDR2 SQIVND (reference sequence). V lost 7 bases, J lost 0 bases, and 12 bases lay in between. The CDR3 nucleotides read TGTGCCAGTACCATCGGAGGGATGAACACTGAAGCTTTCTTT. Its protein product is CASTIGGMNTEAFF.

This chain links TRBV7-6 with TRBJ2-6, with D unresolved. The CDR3 sequence is 15 residues long. The germline CDR1 and CDR2 sequences are SGHVS and FNYEAQ. V lost 5 bases and J lost 0, with 8 bases in between. This chain's CDR3 is CASSLPFSGANVLTF. The CDR3 coding sequence is TGTGCCAGCAGCCTCCCGTTCTCTGGGGCCAACGTCCTGACTTTC.

V and J are TRBV29-1 and TRBJ2-2; no clear D gene. The CDR3 is 13 residues long. Germline-derived CDR1 and CDR2 are SQVTM and ANQGSEA. Trimming removed 1 base from V and 7 bases from J, with 10 bases in between. The CDR3 spells CSVEGRFGGELFF. CDR3 DNA: TGCAGCGTTGAAGGCAGGTTTGGCGGGGAGCTGTTTTTT.

The chain links TRBV18 to TRBJ1-5, with D hard to call. This CDR3 region has 16 residues. Germline CDR1 KGHSH, CDR2 LQKENI. V was clipped by 3 bases and J by 4 bases, with 16 bases between them. CDR3: CASSPSSVTENQPQHF. DNA of the CDR3: TGTGCCAGCTCACCCTCGAGCGTCACGGAAAATCAGCCCCAGCATTTT. Supplemented by reference TRBV18 and TRBJ1-5, the full variable domain reads NAGVMQNPRHLVRRRGQEARLRCSPMKGHSHVYWYRQLPEEGLKFMVYLQKENIIDESGMPKERFSAEFPKEGPSILRIQQVVRGDSAAYFCASSPSSVTENQPQHFGDGTRLSIL.

The chain employs TRBV2 and TRBJ1-6; the match to TRBD1 covers 7 bases. The CDR3 sequence is 13 residues long. V lost 8 bases and J lost 8; bases outside the gene matches: 6. The germline V gene encodes CDR1 SNHLY and CDR2 FYNNEI. CDR3: CASSGTVDSPLHF. CDR3 bases: TGTGCCAGCTCCGGGACAGTCGATTCACCCCTCCACTTT. Together with reference TRBV2 and TRBJ1-6, the CDR3 gives the full variable domain: EPEVTQTPSHQVTQMGQEVILRCVPISNHLYFYWYRQILGQKVEFLVSFYNNEISEKSEIFDDQFSVERPDGSNFTLKIRSTKLEDSAMYFCASSGTVDSPLHFGNGTRLTVT.

J is TRBJ2-5 and V is TRBV2; a possible D gene is TRBD2 (6 bases). Germline CDR1 is SNHLY and CDR2 is FYNNEI. This CDR3 has 14 amino acids. V lost 10 bases to trimming and J lost 5 bases, with 20 bases between them. The CDR3 DNA is TGTGCCATCACCAAGCGCCAGGAGGGGGAGACCCAGTACTTC. This sequence encodes CAITKRQEGETQYF.

V is TRBV4-3 and J is TRBJ2-1, with D possibly matching TRBD2 (5 bases). V was shortened by 0 bases and J by 10 bases, with 7 bases between the two germline ends. Germline V lookup: CDR1 LGHNA, CDR2 YSLEER. The length of the CDR3 is 12 residues. The CDR3, as DNA: TGCGCCAGCAGCCAAGATCGGAGGGAGCAGTTCTTC. This sequence encodes CASSQDRREQFF.

This chain links TRBV7-8 with TRBJ1-6; TRBD1 aligns across 7 bases. The CDR3 runs to 17 residues. J was trimmed by 0 bases and V by 2 bases; bases with no gene match: 4. CDR1 is SGHVS, CDR2 FQNEAQ, per germline. The CDR3 here is CASSLMGQSSYNSPLHF. CDR3 sequence (DNA): TGTGCCAGCAGCTTAATGGGACAGAGCTCCTATAATTCACCCCTCCACTTT.

The count of this clone is one. The rearrangement joins TRBV19 to TRBJ1-5; the D is unclear. Germline loops: CDR1 LNHDA, CDR2 SQIVND (reference sequence). V gave up 6 bases and J gave up 6 bases, with 21 bases separating them. This CDR3 is built from 16 residues. CDR3 sequence reads: CASRGSRRAEGQPQHF. CDR3 nucleotide sequence: TGTGCCAGTAGGGGTAGTAGGCGGGCCGAGGGTCAGCCCCAGCATTTT.